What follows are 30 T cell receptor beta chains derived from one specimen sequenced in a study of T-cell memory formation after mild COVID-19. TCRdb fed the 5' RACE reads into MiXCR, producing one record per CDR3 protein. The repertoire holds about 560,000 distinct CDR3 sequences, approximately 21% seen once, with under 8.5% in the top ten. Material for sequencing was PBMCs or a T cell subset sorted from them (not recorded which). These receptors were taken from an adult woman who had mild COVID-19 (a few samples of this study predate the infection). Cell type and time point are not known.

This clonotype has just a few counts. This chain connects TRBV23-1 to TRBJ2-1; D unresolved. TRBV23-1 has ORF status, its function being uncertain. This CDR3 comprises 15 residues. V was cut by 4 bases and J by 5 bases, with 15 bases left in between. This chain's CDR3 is CASSLAAKPHNEQFF. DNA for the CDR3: TGCGCCAGCAGTCTTGCAGCGAAGCCCCACAATGAGCAGTTCTTC.

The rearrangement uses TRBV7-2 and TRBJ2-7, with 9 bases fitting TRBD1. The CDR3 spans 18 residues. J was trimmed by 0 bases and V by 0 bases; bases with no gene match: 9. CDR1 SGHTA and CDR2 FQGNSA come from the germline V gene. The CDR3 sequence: CASSLALVGQGGSYEQYF. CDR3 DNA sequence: TGTGCCAGCAGCTTAGCGCTCGTGGGACAGGGTGGCTCCTACGAGCAGTACTTC.

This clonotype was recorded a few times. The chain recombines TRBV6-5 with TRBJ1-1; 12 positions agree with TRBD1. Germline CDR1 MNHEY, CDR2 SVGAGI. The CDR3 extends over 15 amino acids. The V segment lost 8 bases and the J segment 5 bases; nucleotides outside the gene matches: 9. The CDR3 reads CASDAGTGGITEAFF. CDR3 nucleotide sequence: TGTGCCAGCGACGCCGGGACAGGGGGCATAACTGAAGCTTTCTTT.

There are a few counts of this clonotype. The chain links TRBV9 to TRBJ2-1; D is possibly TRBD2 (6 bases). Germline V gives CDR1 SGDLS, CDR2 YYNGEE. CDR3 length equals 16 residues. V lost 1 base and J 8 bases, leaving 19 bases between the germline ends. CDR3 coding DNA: TGTGCCAGCAGCGTACCCCGAAGGGGAGGTTACGATGAGCAGTTCTTC. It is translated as CASSVPRRGGYDEQFF.

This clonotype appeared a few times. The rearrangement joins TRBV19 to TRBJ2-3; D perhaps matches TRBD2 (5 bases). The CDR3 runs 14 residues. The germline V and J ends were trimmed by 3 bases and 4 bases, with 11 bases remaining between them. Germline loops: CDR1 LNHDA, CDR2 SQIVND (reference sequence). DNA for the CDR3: TGTGCCAGTAGTATCGGAGGAAGCCCAGATACGCAGTATTTT. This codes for CASSIGGSPDTQYF. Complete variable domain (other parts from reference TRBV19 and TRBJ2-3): DGGITQSPKYLFRKEGQNVTLSCEQNLNHDAMYWYRQDPGQGLRLIYYSQIVNDFQKGDIAEGYSVSREKKESFPLTVTSAQKNPTAFYLCASSIGGSPDTQYFGPGTRLTVL.

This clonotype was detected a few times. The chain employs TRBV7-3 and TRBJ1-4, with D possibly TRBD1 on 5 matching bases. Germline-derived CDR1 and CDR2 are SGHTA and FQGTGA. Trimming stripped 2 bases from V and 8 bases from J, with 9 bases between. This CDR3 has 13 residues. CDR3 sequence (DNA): TGTGCCAGCAGCTTAGGGGGTCGGGAAAAACTGTTTTTT. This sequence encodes CASSLGGREKLFF.

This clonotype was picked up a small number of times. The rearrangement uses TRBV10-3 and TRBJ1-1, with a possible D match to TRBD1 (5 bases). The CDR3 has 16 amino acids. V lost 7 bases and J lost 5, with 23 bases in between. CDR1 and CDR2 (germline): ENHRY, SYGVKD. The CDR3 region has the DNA TGTGCCATCAACAAGACACCAGGAGCCCCAGGGACTGAAGCTTTCTTT. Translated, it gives CAINKTPGAPGTEAFF.

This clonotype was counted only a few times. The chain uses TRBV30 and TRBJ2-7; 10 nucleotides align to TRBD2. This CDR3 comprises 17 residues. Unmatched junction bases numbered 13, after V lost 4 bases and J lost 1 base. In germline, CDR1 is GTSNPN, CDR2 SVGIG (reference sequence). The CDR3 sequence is CAWNPSMTSGLSYEQYF. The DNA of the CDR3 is TGTGCCTGGAACCCCTCTATGACTAGCGGGTTGTCCTACGAGCAGTACTTC.

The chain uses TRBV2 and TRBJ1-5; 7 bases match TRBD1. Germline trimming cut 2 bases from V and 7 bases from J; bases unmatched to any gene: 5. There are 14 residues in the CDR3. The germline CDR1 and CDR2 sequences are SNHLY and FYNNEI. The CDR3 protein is CASSEQQGGQPQHF. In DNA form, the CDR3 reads TGTGCCAGCAGTGAACAGCAGGGGGGGCAGCCCCAGCATTTT.

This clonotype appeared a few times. The CDR3 here is CASSQRLGTEAFF. CDR3 bases: TGTGCCAGCAGTCAGCGCCTGGGCACTGAAGCTTTCTTT. This chain uses TRBV7-9 with TRBJ1-1, with unresolved D. There are 13 residues in the CDR3. Trimming took 6 bases from V and 4 from J, leaving 12 bases between them. Per germline, CDR1 SEHNR and CDR2 FQNEAQ (reference sequence).

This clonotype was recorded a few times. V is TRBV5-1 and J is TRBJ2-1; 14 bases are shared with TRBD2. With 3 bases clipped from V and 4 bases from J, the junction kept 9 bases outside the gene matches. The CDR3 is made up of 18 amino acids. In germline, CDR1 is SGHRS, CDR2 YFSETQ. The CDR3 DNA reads TGCGCCAGCAGCTATGACGGGGGACTAGCGGGAGCATACAATGAGCAGTTCTTC. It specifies CASSYDGGLAGAYNEQFF. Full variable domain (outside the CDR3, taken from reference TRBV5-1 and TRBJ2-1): KAGVTQTPRYLIKTRGQQVTLSCSPISGHRSVSWYQQTPGQGLQFLFEYFSETQRNKGNFPGRFSGRQFSNSRSEMNVSTLELGDSALYLCASSYDGGLAGAYNEQFFGPGTRLTVL.

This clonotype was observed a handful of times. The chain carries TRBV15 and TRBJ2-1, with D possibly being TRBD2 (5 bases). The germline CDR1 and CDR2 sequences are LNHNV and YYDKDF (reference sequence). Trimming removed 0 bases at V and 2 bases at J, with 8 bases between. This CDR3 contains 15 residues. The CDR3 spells CATSREGGPYNEQFF. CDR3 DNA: TGTGCCACCAGCAGAGAAGGAGGCCCCTACAATGAGCAGTTCTTC.

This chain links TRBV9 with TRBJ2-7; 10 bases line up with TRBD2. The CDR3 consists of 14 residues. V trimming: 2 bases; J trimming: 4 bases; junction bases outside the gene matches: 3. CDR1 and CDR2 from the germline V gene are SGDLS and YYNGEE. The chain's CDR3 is CASSVGTSVYEQYF. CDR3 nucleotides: TGTGCCAGCAGCGTTGGGACTAGCGTGTACGAGCAGTACTTC.

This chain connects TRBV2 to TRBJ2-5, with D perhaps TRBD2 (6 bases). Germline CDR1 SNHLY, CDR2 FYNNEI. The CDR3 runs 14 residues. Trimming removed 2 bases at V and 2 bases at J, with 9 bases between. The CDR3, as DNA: TGTGCCAGCAGTGAACTACGGGAGCAAGAGACCCAGTACTTC. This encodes CASSELREQETQYF.

This chain's CDR3 is CASSLTPSGGRATQYF. CDR3 nucleotides: TGTGCCAGCAGCTTAACGCCTAGCGGGGGAAGGGCGACCCAGTACTTC. The chain recombines TRBV7-3 with TRBJ2-5, with 10 bases lining up with TRBD2. CDR1 is SGHTA, CDR2 FQGTGA, per germline. The J segment lost 7 bases and the V segment lost 0 bases, leaving 8 bases of the junction unmatched. This CDR3 spans 16 amino acids.

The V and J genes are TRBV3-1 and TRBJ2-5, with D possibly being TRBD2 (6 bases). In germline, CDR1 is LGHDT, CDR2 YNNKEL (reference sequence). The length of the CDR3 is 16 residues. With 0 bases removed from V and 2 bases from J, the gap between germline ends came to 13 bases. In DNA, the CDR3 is TGTGCCAGCAGCCAAGATTACTGGGACTTACAAGAGACCCAGTACTTC. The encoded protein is CASSQDYWDLQETQYF.

The CDR3 sequence: CASSRDPDGEQYF. The CDR3 region has the DNA TGTGCCAGCAGCAGAGACCCGGACGGAGAGCAGTACTTC. This chain uses TRBV11-2 with TRBJ2-7; D is unclear. There are 13 residues in the CDR3. Germline lookup yields CDR1 SGHAT and CDR2 FQNNGV. Trimming took 5 bases from V and 7 from J, leaving 15 bases between them.

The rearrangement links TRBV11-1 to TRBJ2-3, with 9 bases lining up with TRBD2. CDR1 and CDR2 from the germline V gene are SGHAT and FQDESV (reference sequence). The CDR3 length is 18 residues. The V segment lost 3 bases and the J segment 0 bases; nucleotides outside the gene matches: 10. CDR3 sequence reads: CASSFLAGIEPSTDTQYF. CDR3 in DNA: TGTGCCAGCAGCTTCCTAGCGGGGATAGAACCTAGCACAGATACGCAGTATTTT.

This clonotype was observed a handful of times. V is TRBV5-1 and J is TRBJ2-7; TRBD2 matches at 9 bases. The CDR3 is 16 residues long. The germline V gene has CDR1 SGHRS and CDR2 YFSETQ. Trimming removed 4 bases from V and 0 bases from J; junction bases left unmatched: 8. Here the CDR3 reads CASSMGGSGSSYEQYF. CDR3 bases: TGCGCCAGCAGCATGGGAGGTAGCGGGAGCTCCTACGAGCAGTACTTC.

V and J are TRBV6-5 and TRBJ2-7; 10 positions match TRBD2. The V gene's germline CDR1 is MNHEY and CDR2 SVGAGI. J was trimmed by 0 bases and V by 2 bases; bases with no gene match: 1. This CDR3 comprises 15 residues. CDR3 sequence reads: CASSYSGGDSYEQYF. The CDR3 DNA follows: TGTGCCAGCAGTTACAGCGGGGGGGACTCCTACGAGCAGTACTTC.

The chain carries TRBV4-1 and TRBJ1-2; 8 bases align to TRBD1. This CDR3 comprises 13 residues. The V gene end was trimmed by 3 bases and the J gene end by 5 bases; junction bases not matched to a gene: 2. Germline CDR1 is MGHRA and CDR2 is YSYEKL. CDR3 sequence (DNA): TGCGCCAGCAGCCAGGGACAGGAATATGGCTACACCTTC. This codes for CASSQGQEYGYTF.

The CDR3 DNA reads as TGTGCCAGCTCACGAGGGGGACCGTCGAACACTGAAGCTTTCTTT. Protein sequence: CASSRGGPSNTEAFF. The V gene is TRBV18, the J gene TRBJ1-1; TRBD1 is a possible D gene (6 bases). CDR1 and CDR2 from the germline V gene are KGHSH and LQKENI. The V gene lost 4 bases and the J gene lost 1 base, with 13 bases spanning the gap. This CDR3 contains 15 residues.

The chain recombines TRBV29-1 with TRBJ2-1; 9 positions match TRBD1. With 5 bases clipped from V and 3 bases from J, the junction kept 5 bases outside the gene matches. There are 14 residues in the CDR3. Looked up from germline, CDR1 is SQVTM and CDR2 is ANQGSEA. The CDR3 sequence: CSVRTGEGYNEQFF. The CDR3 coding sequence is TGCAGCGTTAGGACAGGGGAGGGCTACAATGAGCAGTTCTTC.

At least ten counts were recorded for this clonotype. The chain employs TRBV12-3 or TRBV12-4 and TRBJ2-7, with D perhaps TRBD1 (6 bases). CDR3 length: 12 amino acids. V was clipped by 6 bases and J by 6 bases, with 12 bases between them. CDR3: CASSWTDLEQYF. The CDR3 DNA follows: TGTGCCAGCAGCTGGACAGATCTCGAGCAGTACTTC.

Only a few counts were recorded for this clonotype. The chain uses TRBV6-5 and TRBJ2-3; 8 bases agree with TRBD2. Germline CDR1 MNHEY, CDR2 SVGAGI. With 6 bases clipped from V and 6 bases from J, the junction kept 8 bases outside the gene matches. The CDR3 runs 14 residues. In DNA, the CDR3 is TGTGCCAGCAGCCAAAGCGGGAGCGTCGATACGCAGTATTTT. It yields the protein CASSQSGSVDTQYF.

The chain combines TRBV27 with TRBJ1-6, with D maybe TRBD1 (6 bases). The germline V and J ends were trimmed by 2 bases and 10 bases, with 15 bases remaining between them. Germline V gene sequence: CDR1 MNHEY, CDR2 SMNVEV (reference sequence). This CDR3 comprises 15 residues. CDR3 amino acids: CASSLNGGQGSPLHF. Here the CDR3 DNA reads TGTGCCAGCAGTTTAAACGGGGGGCAAGGATCACCCCTCCACTTT.

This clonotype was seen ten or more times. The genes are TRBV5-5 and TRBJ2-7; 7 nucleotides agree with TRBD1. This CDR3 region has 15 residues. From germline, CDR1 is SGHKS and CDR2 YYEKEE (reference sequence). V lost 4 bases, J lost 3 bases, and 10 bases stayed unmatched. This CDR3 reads CASSRGQQAYYEQYF. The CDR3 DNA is TGTGCCAGCAGCAGGGGACAGCAAGCGTACTACGAGCAGTACTTC.

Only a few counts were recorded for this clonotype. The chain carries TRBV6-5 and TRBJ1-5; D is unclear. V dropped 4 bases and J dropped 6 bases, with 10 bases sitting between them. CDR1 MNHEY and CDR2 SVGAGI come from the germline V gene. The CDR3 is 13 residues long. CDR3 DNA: TGTGCCAGCAGTTCACGCGGGGTTCAGCCCCAGCATTTT. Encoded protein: CASSSRGVQPQHF.

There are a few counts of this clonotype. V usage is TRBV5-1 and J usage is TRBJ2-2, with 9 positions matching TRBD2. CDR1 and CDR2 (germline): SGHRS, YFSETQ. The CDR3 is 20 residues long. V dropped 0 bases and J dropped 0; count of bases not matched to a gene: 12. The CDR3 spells CASSLAGLVASGANTGELFF. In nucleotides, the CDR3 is TGCGCCAGCAGCTTGGCTGGTCTGGTGGCTAGCGGGGCGAACACCGGGGAGCTGTTTTTT.

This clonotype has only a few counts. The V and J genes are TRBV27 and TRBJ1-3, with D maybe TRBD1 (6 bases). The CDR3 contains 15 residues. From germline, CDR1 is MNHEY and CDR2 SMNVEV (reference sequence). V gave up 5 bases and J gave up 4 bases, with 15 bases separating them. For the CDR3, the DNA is TGTGCCAGCAGTGTCCTCGGGGGCACCGGAAACACCATATATTTT. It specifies CASSVLGGTGNTIYF.